This T cell receptor (beta chain) emerged from a study of blood T cell repertoires in COVID-19. The wider study: Specimens from acute and convalescent COVID-19 originated in the United States, Italy and Spain. From T cells, B-cell-depleted T cells, or PBMCs came the material, which was cDNA or gDNA.

In the source study's methods: Estimated nucleated cell counts came from reference gene primer amplification. Sequencing was performed with immunoSEQ multiplex PCR; in TCRdb, only in-frame clones are kept and a portion is missing. V, J and clone size derive from that table, while D and trimming were established from the DNA sequence. The table shows around 65,000 clones, with about four fifths occurring only once. Germline V gene sequence: CDR1 MNHEY, CDR2 SVGAGI. The CDR3 is made up of 14 amino acids. The V and J ends lost 5 bases and 4 bases respectively, with 11 bases between them. This TCR was recovered from a woman in her fifties or sixties with active or convalescent COVID-19. Specimen: peripheral blood. The chain carries TRBV6-5 and TRBJ1-4; D is perhaps TRBD1 (6 bases). CDR3 nucleotides: TGTGCCAGCAGTCCGGACAGCGTTAATGAAAAACTGTTTTTT. Translated, it gives CASSPDSVNEKLFF.